Described below is a single TCR beta chain sequence and its context. Its specificity is unknown. The CDR3 covers 15 residues. The data were taken from a study of monozygotic twins with inflammatory bowel disease. The study's findings and limits: Reduced clonotype sharing with other individuals was observed in IBD patients relative to healthy twins, especially with disease activity.

TCRdb re-called the 5' RACE reads, yielding one record per CDR3 amino acid sequence without DNA. The sample table sets out 350,000 to 550,000 distinct CDR3 sequences. This sequence was found in a human donor with ulcerative colitis or Crohn's disease, or a healthy co-twin of an affected twin (not recorded which). Sequencing was carried out using blood. The chain is built from TRBV12-3 or TRBV12-4 and TRBJ1-2; TCRdb designates TRBD1, a call that cannot be tested without DNA. CDR3: CASTPGGTGYYGYTF.